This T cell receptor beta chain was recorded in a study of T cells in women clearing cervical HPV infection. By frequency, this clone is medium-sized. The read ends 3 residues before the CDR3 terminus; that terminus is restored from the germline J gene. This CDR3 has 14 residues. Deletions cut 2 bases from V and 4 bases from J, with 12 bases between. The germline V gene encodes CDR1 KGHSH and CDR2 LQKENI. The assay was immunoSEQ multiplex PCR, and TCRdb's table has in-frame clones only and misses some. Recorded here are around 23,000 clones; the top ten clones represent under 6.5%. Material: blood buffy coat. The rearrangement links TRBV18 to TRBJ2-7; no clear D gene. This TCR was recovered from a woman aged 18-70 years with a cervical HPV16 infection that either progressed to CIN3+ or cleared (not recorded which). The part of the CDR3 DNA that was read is TGTGCCAGCTCACCAGACATTTCAAGGTACGAG. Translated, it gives CASSPDISRYE. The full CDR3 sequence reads CASSPDISRYEQYF.